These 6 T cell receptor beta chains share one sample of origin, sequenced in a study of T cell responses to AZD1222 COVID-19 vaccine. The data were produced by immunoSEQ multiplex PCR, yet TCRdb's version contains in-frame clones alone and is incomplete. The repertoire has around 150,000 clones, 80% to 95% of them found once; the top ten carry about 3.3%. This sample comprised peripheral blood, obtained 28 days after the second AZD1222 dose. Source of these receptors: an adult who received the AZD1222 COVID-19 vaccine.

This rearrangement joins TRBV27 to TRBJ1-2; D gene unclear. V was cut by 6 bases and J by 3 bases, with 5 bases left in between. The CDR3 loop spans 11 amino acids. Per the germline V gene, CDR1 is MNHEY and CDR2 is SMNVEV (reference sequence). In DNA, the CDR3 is TGTGCCAGCAGCGACTACTATGGCTACACCTTC. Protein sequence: CASSDYYGYTF.

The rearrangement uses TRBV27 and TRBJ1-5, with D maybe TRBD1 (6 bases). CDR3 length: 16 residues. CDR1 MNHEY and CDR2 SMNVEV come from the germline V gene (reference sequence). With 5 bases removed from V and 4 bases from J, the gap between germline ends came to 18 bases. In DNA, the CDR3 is TGTGCCAGCAGTCCACGGGGGGGGCGTGGAAATCAGCCCCAGCATTTT. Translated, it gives CASSPRGGRGNQPQHF.

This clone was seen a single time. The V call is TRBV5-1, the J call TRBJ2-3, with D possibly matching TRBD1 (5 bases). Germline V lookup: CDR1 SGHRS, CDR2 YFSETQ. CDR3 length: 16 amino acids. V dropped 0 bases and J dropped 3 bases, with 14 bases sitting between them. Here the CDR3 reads CASSLGVRGGTDTQYF. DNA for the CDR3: TGCGCCAGCAGCTTGGGAGTTAGGGGTGGGACAGATACGCAGTATTTT.

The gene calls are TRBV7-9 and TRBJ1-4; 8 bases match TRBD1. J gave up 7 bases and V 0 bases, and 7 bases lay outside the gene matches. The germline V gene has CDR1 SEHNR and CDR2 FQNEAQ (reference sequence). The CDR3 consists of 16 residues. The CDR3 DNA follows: TGTGCCAGCAGCTTAGCAGTCAGGGGGCAGGGTGAAAAACTGTTTTTT. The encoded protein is CASSLAVRGQGEKLFF.

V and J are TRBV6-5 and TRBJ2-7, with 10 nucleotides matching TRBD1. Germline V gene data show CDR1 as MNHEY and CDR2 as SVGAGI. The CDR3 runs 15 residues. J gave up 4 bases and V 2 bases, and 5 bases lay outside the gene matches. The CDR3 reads CASSYAGTGDYEQYF. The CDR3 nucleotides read TGTGCCAGCAGTTACGCCGGGACAGGGGATTACGAGCAGTACTTC.

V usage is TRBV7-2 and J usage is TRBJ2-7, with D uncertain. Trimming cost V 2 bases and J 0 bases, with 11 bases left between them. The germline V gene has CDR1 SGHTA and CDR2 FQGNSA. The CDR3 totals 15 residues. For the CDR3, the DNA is TGTGCCAGCAGCTTATTTGGCCCATCCTCCTACGAGCAGTACTTC. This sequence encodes CASSLFGPSSYEQYF.